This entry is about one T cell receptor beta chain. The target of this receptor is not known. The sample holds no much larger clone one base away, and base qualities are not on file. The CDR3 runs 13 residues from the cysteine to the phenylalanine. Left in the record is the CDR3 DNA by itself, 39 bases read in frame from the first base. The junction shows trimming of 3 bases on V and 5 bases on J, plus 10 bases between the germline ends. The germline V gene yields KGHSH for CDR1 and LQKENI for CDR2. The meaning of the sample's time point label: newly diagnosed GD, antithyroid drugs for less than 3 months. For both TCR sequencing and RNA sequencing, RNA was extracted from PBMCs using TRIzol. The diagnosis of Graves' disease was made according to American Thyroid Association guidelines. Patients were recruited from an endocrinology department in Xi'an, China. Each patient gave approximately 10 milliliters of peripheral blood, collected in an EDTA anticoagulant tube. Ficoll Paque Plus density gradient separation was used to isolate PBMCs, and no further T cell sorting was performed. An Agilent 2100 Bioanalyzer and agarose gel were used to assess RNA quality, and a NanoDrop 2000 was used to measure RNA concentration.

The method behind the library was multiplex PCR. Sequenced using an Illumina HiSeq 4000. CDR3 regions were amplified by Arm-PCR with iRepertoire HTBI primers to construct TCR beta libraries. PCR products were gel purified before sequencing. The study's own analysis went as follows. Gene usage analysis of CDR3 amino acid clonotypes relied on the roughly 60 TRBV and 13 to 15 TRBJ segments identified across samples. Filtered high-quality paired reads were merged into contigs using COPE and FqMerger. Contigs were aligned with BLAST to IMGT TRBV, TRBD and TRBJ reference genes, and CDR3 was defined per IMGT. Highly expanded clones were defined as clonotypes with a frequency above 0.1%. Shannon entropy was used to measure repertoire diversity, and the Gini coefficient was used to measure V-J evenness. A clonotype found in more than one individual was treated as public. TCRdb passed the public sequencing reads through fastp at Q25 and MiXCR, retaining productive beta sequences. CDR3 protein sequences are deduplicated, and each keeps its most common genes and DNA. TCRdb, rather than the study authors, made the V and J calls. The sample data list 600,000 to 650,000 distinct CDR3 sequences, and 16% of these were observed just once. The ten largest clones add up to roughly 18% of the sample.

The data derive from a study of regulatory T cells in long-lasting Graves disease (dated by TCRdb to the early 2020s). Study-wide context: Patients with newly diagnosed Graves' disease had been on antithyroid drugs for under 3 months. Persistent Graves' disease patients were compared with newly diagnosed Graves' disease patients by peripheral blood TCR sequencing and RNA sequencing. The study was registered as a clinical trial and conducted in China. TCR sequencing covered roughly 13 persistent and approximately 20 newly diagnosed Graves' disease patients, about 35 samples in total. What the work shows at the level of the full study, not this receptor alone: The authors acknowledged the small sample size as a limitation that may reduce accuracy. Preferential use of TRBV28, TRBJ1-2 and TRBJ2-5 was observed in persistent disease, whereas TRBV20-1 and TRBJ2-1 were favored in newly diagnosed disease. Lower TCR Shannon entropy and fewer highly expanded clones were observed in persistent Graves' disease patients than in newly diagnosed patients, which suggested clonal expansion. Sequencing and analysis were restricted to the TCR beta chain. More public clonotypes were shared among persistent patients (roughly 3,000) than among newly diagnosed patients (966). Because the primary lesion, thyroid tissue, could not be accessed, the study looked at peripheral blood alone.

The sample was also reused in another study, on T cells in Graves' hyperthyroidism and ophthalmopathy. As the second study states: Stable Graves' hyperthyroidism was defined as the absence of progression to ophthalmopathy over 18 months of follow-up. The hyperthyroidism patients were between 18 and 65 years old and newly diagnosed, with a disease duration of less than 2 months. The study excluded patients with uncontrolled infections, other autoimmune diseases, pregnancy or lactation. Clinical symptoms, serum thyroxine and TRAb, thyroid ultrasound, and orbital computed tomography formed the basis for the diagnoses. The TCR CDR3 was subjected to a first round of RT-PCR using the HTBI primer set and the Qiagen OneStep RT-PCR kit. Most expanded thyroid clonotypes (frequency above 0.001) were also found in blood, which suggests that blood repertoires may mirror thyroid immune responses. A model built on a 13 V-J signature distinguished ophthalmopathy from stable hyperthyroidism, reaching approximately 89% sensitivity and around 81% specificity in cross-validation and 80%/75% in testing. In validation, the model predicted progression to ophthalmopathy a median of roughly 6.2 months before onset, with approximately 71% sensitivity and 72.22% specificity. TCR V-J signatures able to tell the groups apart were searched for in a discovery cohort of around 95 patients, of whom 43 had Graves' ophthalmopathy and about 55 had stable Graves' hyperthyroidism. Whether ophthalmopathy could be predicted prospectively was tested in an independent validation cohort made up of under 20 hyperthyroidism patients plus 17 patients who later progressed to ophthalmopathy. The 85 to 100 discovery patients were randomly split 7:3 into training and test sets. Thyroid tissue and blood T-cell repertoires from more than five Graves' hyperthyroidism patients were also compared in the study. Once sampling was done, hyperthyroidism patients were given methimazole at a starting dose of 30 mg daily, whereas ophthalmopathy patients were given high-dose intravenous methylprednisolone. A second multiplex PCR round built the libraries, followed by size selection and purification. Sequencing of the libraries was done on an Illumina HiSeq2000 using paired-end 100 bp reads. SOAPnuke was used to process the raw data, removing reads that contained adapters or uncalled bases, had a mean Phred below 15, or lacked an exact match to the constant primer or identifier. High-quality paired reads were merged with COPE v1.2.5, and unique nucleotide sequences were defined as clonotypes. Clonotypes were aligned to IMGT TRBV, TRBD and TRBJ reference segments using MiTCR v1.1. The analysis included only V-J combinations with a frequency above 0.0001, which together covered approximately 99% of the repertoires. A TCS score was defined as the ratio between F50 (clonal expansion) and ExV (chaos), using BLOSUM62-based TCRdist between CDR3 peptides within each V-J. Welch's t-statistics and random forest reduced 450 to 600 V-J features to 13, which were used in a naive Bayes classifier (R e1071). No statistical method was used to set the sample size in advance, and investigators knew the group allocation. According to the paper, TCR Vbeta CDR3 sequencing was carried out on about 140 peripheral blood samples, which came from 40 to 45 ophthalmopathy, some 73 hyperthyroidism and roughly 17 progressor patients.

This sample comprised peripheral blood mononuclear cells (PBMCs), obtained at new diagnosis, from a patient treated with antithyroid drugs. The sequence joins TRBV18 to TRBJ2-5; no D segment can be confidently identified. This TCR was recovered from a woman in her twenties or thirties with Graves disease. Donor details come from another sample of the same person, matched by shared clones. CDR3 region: CASSPLPAETQYF. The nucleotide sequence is TGTGCCAGCTCACCTCTGCCCGCCGAGACCCAGTACTTC.